These T cell receptor beta chains were read from a single sample in a study of identical twins. MiXCR, run by TCRdb on the 5' RACE reads, gives a single entry per CDR3 protein. The sample includes under 800,000 distinct CDR3 sequences, around 20% seen only once; the top ten take roughly 4.3%. Separately, the same data were catalogued under a study of T cells expressing NK-cell markers.

The sequencing input was PBMCs. These receptors were collected from a woman younger than 30 in good health. The CDR3 runs from the conserved cysteine through the conserved F or W. The D gene is left open where the match is weak. Size is stated for part of the rows, as once, few or many counts, or as a class when the clone is expanded.

V gene	D gene	J gene	clone size	CDR3 DNA	CDR3 protein
TRBV6-1	TRBD1	TRBJ1-5	.	TGTGCCAGCAGTGAAGGGACAGGGAGGAATCAGCCCCAGCATTTT	CASSEGTGRNQPQHF
TRBV5-1	TRBD1	TRBJ2-7	few	TGCGCCAGCAGCTCCGAACCGATAGAGACAGGGGGACGGGAGCAGTACTTC	CASSSEPIETGGREQYF
TRBV12-3/TRBV12-4	.	TRBJ1-2	.	TGTGCCAGCAGCACGGACAGAAACTATGGCTACACCTTC	CASSTDRNYGYTF
TRBV20-1	.	TRBJ2-3	few	TGCAGTGCTTCCTTAGCCATCACAGATACGCAGTATTTT	CSASLAITDTQYF
TRBV7-2	.	TRBJ2-3	.	TGTGCCAGCAGCCGAAAAGGGGGGACAGATACGCAGTATTTT	CASSRKGGTDTQYF
TRBV7-9	.	TRBJ2-2	.	TGTGCCACGCCCGCGTGGACCGCGAACACCGGGGAGCTGTTTTTT	CATPAWTANTGELFF
TRBV5-1	.	TRBJ1-2	many	TGCGCCAGCAGCTTCGGGACAATCGGCGATGGCTACACCTTC	CASSFGTIGDGYTF
TRBV12-3/TRBV12-4	.	TRBJ2-3	few	TGTGCCAGCAGTGACCGGGACACTTACACAGATACGCAGTATTTT	CASSDRDTYTDTQYF
TRBV29-1	TRBD2	TRBJ2-3	.	TGCAGCGTTGGGTCCACTGCGGGGGGAGCAGATACGCAGTATTTT	CSVGSTAGGADTQYF
TRBV20-1	TRBD2	TRBJ2-1	.	TGCAGTGCTAGCCCCTCTCGACTAGCGGGCTCCTACAATGAGCAGTTCTTC	CSASPSRLAGSYNEQFF
TRBV6-1	TRBD1	TRBJ2-5	few	TGTGCCAGCAGGCCATCAGGGGGAGCGGAGACCCAGTACTTC	CASRPSGGAETQYF
TRBV20-1	.	TRBJ2-7	.	TGCAGTGCTCCGAGACGGGATGCCTACGAGCAGTACTTC	CSAPRRDAYEQYF
TRBV20-1	TRBD1	TRBJ2-7	.	TGCAGTGCCCACACCAATACAGGGGGCATCGACGAGCAGTACTTC	CSAHTNTGGIDEQYF
TRBV20-1	.	TRBJ2-2	.	TGCAGTGCTAGAGATCTCATCAAGGGTGGGGGGACCGGGGAGCTGTTTTTT	CSARDLIKGGGTGELFF
TRBV7-2	.	TRBJ2-5	many	TGTGCCAGCAGGGGCCTAGCCTTAGCAGAGACCCAGTACTTC	CASRGLALAETQYF
TRBV7-9	TRBD2	TRBJ2-7	.	TGTGCCAGCAGCCCATTAGGGACTAGGAACTACGAGCAGTACTTC	CASSPLGTRNYEQYF
TRBV24-1	.	TRBJ1-3	.	TGTGCCACCAGTGCCGGGAGGGGTGAACGCTCTGGAAACACCATATATTTT	CATSAGRGERSGNTIYF
TRBV11-2	TRBD1	TRBJ2-7	.	TGTGCCAGCAGCTTTAGCAGGGGGACCTACGAGCAGTACTTC	CASSFSRGTYEQYF
TRBV18	TRBD1	TRBJ1-1	.	TGTGCCAGCTCGTCATCACAGGGGGTCTCTGAAGCTTTCTTT	CASSSSQGVSEAFF
TRBV7-8	.	TRBJ1-2	many	TGTGCCAGCAGCTTAGAGGGGGGACCACTCAACTATGGCTACACCTTC	CASSLEGGPLNYGYTF
TRBV20-1	.	TRBJ2-3	.	TGCAGTGCTGATAATGAGGGACGCACAGATACGCAGTATTTT	CSADNEGRTDTQYF
TRBV20-1	.	TRBJ2-7	few	TGCAGTGCTATGTCCGGGACCAACTCCTACGAGCAGTACTTC	CSAMSGTNSYEQYF
TRBV12-3/TRBV12-4	.	TRBJ1-1	few	TGTGCCAGCAGTTTCCAGAGGAACACTGAAGCTTTCTTT	CASSFQRNTEAFF
TRBV7-9	.	TRBJ2-7	few	TGTGCCAGCAGCTTATCCTTAATCGGGACCTACGAGCAGTACTTC	CASSLSLIGTYEQYF
TRBV5-1	.	TRBJ1-1	few	TGCGCCAGCACCCTGGCGGAGATGAACACTGAAGCTTTCTTT	CASTLAEMNTEAFF
TRBV12-3/TRBV12-4	TRBD1	TRBJ2-2	once	TGTGCCAGCAGTACCGGACAGGGAGGACCCGGGGAGCTGTTTTTT	CASSTGQGGPGELFF
TRBV20-1	TRBD2	TRBJ2-5	.	TGCTGTGCTAGAGATAGGGCGGGGGGGAGTAAAGAGACCCAGTACTTC	CCARDRAGGSKETQYF
TRBV7-2	.	TRBJ2-1	.	TGTGCCAGCAGCTTTGGCGGGATTAGAAATGAGCAGTTCTTC	CASSFGGIRNEQFF
TRBV20-1	.	TRBJ2-2	few	TGCAGTGCTAGACGGCTAGCGAGCACCGGGGAGCTGTTTTTT	CSARRLASTGELFF
TRBV7-9	.	TRBJ2-3	.	TGTGCCAGCAGCCATGGGTTAGGGATCCCGGATACGCAGTATTTT	CASSHGLGIPDTQYF
TRBV20-1	TRBD1	TRBJ2-1	few	TGCAGTGCTGGGGGGAGGGACAGGGGGAACCATGAGCAGTTCTTC	CSAGGRDRGNHEQFF